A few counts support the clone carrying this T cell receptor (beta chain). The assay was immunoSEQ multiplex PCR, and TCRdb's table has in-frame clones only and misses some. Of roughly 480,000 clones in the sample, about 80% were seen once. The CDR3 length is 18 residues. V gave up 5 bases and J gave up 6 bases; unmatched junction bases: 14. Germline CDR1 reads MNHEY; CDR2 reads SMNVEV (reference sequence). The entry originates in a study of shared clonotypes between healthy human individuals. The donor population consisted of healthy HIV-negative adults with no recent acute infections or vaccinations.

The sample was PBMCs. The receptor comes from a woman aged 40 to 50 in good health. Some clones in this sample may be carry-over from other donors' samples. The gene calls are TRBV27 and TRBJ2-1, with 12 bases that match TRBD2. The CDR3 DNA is TGTGCCAGCAGTAAGCTACCCCTAGCGGGAGGGACGGGCAATGAGCAGTTCTTC. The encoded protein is CASSKLPLAGGTGNEQFF.